The present T cell receptor (beta chain) was sequenced within a study of cytomegalovirus exposure and HLA in healthy donors. PCR employed 60 Vbeta and 13 Jbeta primers. Some clones are missing from TCRdb's copy, which holds only in-frame ones; the method was immunoSEQ multiplex PCR. The table records 90,000 to 150,000 clones, 74% of them present only once. This clone was counted a few times. The antigen remains undetermined. Points from the study as a whole: Later analysis found that TCR beta chains associated with HLA were more clonally expanded than other, equally common chains.

This clonotype was obtained from a woman aged 45-65 years in good health and CMV-seropositive. What was sequenced was PBMCs.

The chain's CDR3 is CASSLPSGANVLTF. The CDR3 region has the DNA TGTGCCAGCAGCTTGCCTTCTGGGGCCAACGTCCTGACTTTC. The chain combines TRBV5-4 with TRBJ2-6, with D unresolved. Between the trimmed V and J ends, which lost 1 base and 1 base, there was a span of 3 bases. Looked up from germline, CDR1 is SGHNT and CDR2 is YYREEE (reference sequence). The CDR3 has 14 residues. Variable domain in full (rest from reference TRBV5-4 and TRBJ2-6): ETGVTQSPTHLIKTRGQQVTLRCSSQSGHNTVSWYQQALGQGPQFIFQYYREEENGRGNFPPRFSGLQFPNYSSELNVNALELDDSALYLCASSLPSGANVLTFGAGSRLTVL.